The clone carrying this TCR beta chain was counted ten times or more. These data originate in a study of early T cells in non-severe SARS-CoV-2 infection. This CDR3 region has 13 residues. Deletions cut 4 bases from V and 2 bases from J, with 7 bases between. Individually, cDNA molecules had unique molecular identifiers attached to them. TCRdb recomputed calls from the 5' RACE reads with MiXCR, one row per CDR3 protein. The data contain tens of thousands of distinct CDR3 sequences, 3.5% to 5% of them singletons. The chain couples TRBV12-3 or TRBV12-4 to TRBJ2-3; D is unclear. The sequence was collected from an adult who was a healthcare worker with PCR-confirmed SARS-CoV-2 infection or an uninfected control (not recorded which). Material for sequencing was whole blood. The CDR3 sequence: CASSSWATDTQYF. The CDR3 DNA is TGTGCCAGCAGTTCGTGGGCCACAGATACGCAGTATTTT.